Each of the 18 T cell receptor beta chains below was sequenced from the same sample in a study of blood T cells in healthy people across ages. Sample-barcoded 5' priming and a J-beta primer mix drove a second PCR of roughly 6 to 12 cycles. TCRdb called the 5' RACE reads again in MiXCR, with one record for every CDR3 protein. This sample carries 800,000 to 950,000 distinct CDR3 sequences, under 35% of them seen once, and the ten largest clones take roughly a tenth. The same specimen was also included in a second study, on T cells of mothers and their children.

What was sequenced was blood. These receptors all stem from a woman aged 40 to 55 in good health.

The chain recombines TRBV5-1 with TRBJ2-5; 8 bases fit TRBD2. The end of the DNA fits TRBJ2-7 better, so the J call may be wrong. CDR3 length: 13 amino acids. Germline values: CDR1 SGHRS, CDR2 YFSETQ. CDR3 sequence reads: CASSIAGPYEQYF. In DNA form, the CDR3 reads TGCGCCAGCAGCATAGCGGGACCGTACGAGCAGTACTTC.

This clonotype was recorded a few times. The chain employs TRBV28 and TRBJ2-1; the match to TRBD1 covers 7 bases. CDR3 length: 14 amino acids. In germline, CDR1 is MDHEN, CDR2 SYDVKM. V dropped 7 bases and J dropped 6; count of bases not matched to a gene: 9. The DNA for the CDR3 is TGTGCCAGCACCTCAGGGGGTCTGCCCAATGAGCAGTTCTTC. It is translated as CASTSGGLPNEQFF.

This clonotype has at least ten counts. The chain links TRBV7-3 to TRBJ2-3; D possibly uses TRBD1 or TRBD2 (6 bases each). This CDR3 region has 14 residues. From germline, CDR1 is SGHTA and CDR2 FQGTGA. The V end was cut by 2 bases, the J end by 7 bases, with 13 bases between. Here the CDR3 reads CASSLEGGLNTQYF. The CDR3 DNA reads as TGTGCCAGCAGCTTAGAGGGGGGCCTAAATACGCAGTATTTT.

Comment on this clonotype: A much larger clone differs by one base, so this may be a read error. The chain joins TRBV7-2 to TRBJ2-1; the D gene could be TRBD1 or TRBD2 (6 bases each). The assigned J gene may be wrong: the sequence end matches TRBJ2-7 better. The CDR3 has 15 amino acids. Looked up from germline, CDR1 is SGHTA and CDR2 is FQGNSA. CDR3 region: CASSLGGAVNNEQYF. The CDR3 nucleotides read TGTGCCAGCAGCTTAGGGGGGGCCGTCAACAATGAGCAGTACTTC.

The V call is TRBV12-3 or TRBV12-4, the J call TRBJ2-7; TRBD1 is a possible D gene (6 bases). Trimming left V 5 bases short and J 5 bases short, with 16 bases between. The CDR3 length is 14 residues. CDR3 coding DNA: TGTGCCAGCAGTGCGCAAACAGGGAACCACGAGCAGTACTTC. Encoded protein: CASSAQTGNHEQYF.

The V and J genes are TRBV20-1 and TRBJ2-1, with TRBD2 identical over 9 bases. Looked up from germline, CDR1 is DFQATT and CDR2 is SNEGSKA (reference sequence). The CDR3 spans 16 residues. V lost 3 bases and J lost 3; bases outside the gene matches: 9. CDR3 bases: TGCAGTGCTAGGCTCGGGCTAGCGGGACTCTACAATGAGCAGTTCTTC. Its protein product is CSARLGLAGLYNEQFF.

With respect to this clonotype: It may be a read error: a sequence one base away is much more abundant. V is TRBV30 and J is TRBJ2-1, with TRBD1 matching 11 bases. The CDR3 length is 13 residues. The germline V gene encodes CDR1 GTSNPN and CDR2 SVGIG (reference sequence). With V trimmed by 8 bases and J by 7 bases, 7 bases remained unmatched. This CDR3 is CAQRTGGWNEQFF. In DNA, the CDR3 is TGTGCCCAACGGACAGGGGGCTGGAATGAGCAGTTCTTC.

In its sample, this clonotype was seen many times. V gene TRBV9 combines with J gene TRBJ2-1; D gene ambiguous. The V gene's germline CDR1 is SGDLS and CDR2 YYNGEE. The length of the CDR3 is 15 residues. V gave up 0 bases and J gave up 4 bases, with 11 bases separating them. The CDR3 region has the DNA TGTGCCAGCAGCGTAGACTCAGGTCGGTACAATGAGCAGTTCTTC. It encodes CASSVDSGRYNEQFF.

This clonotype was seen only a few times. V gene TRBV6-1 combines with J gene TRBJ1-5; D unresolved. The CDR3 contains 17 residues. Trimming left V 6 bases short and J 4 bases short, with 22 bases between. The germline V gene has CDR1 MNHNS and CDR2 SASEGT. CDR3 protein: CASSRMVSHTGNQPQHF. Written as DNA, the CDR3 is TGTGCCAGCAGCCGAATGGTGTCTCACACGGGGAATCAGCCCCAGCATTTT.

This rearrangement joins TRBV11-2 to TRBJ2-1; D may be TRBD1 or TRBD2 (5 bases each). This CDR3 is built from 16 residues. V was pared by 5 bases and J by 5 bases, with 19 bases between. Germline V CDR1 and CDR2: SGHAT, FQNNGV. CDR3 protein: CASSALDGGYNNEQFF. The DNA for the CDR3 is TGTGCCAGCAGCGCGTTAGATGGGGGATATAACAATGAGCAGTTCTTC.

The chain's CDR3 is CASSIRPWGYTF. In DNA, the CDR3 is TGTGCCAGCAGCATTAGACCTTGGGGCTACACCTTC. The rearrangement links TRBV9 to TRBJ1-2; D remains ambiguous. The CDR3 extends over 12 amino acids. In germline, CDR1 is SGDLS, CDR2 YYNGEE. The germline V and J ends were trimmed by 4 bases and 8 bases, with 12 bases remaining between them.

This clonotype came up many times. V and J are TRBV6-5 and TRBJ2-1; D is ambiguous. Trimming stripped 5 bases from V and 9 bases from J, with 11 bases between. The CDR3 totals 12 residues. CDR1 is MNHEY, CDR2 SVGAGI, per germline. The CDR3 bases are TGTGCCAGCAGTGCCGGCGTAGGTGAGCAGTTCTTC. It specifies CASSAGVGEQFF.

This clonotype has only one observation. At one of its ends the junction is not consistent with the germline gene, which may arise from a read error. The genes are TRBV27 and TRBJ1-2; D is uncertain. Per the germline V gene, CDR1 is MNHEY and CDR2 is SMNVEV (reference sequence). The CDR3 contains 13 residues. The CDR3 region has the DNA TGTACCAGCAGTTTCTCCCTGGCCTATGGCTACACCTTC. Translated, it gives CTSSFSLAYGYTF.

The DNA for the CDR3 is TGTGCCTGCACCCCAAGCCTCGGAAGCTCCTACGAGCAGTACTTC. It is translated as CACTPSLGSSYEQYF. V and J are TRBV28 and TRBJ2-7; no clear D gene. Per the germline V gene, CDR1 is MDHEN and CDR2 is SYDVKM. The CDR3 spans 15 residues. V was clipped by 11 bases and J by 0 bases, with 20 bases between them.

The chain is built from TRBV7-9 and TRBJ1-4; 10 nucleotides line up with TRBD1. The CDR3 covers 15 residues. Germline V gene data show CDR1 as SEHNR and CDR2 as FQNEAQ (reference sequence). The trim removed 1 base at V and 7 bases at J, leaving 3 bases unmatched. CDR3 protein: CASSLGQGAVEKLFF. CDR3 in DNA: TGTGCCAGCAGCTTAGGACAGGGGGCGGTTGAAAAACTGTTTTTT.

This clonotype was detected a few times. V and J are TRBV5-1 and TRBJ1-1; D is perhaps TRBD1 (6 bases). CDR1 is SGHRS, CDR2 YFSETQ, per germline. This CDR3 has 15 residues. The germline V and J ends were trimmed by 3 bases and 4 bases, with 16 bases remaining between them. Written as DNA, the CDR3 is TGCGCCAGCAGCTGGCAGGGAGGGGGAGGCACTGAAGCTTTCTTT. Encoded protein: CASSWQGGGGTEAFF.

Concerning this clonotype itself: A much more abundant neighbour one base away suggests this may be a read error. V and J are TRBV3-1 and TRBJ2-2; no clear D. Trimming removed 4 bases from V and 7 bases from J, with 7 bases in between. Germline V lookup: CDR1 LGHDT, CDR2 YNNKEL (reference sequence). The CDR3 totals 12 residues. The CDR3 DNA is TGTGCCAGCAGCCTACTCATCGGGGAGCTGTTTTTT. It translates to CASSLLIGELFF.

This clonotype came up a few times. The rearrangement uses TRBV5-1 and TRBJ1-2; 7 bases match TRBD1. Unmatched junction bases numbered 10, after V lost 4 bases and J lost 1 base. CDR1 and CDR2 from the germline V gene are SGHRS and YFSETQ. The CDR3 extends over 16 amino acids. The CDR3 loop reads CASSRGPTGSNYGYTF. DNA for the CDR3: TGCGCCAGCAGCCGGGGCCCGACAGGGAGTAACTATGGCTACACCTTC. The full variable domain, with the rest looked up from reference TRBV5-1 and TRBJ1-2, is KAGVTQTPRYLIKTRGQQVTLSCSPISGHRSVSWYQQTPGQGLQFLFEYFSETQRNKGNFPGRFSGRQFSNSRSEMNVSTLELGDSALYLCASSRGPTGSNYGYTFGSGTRLTVV.